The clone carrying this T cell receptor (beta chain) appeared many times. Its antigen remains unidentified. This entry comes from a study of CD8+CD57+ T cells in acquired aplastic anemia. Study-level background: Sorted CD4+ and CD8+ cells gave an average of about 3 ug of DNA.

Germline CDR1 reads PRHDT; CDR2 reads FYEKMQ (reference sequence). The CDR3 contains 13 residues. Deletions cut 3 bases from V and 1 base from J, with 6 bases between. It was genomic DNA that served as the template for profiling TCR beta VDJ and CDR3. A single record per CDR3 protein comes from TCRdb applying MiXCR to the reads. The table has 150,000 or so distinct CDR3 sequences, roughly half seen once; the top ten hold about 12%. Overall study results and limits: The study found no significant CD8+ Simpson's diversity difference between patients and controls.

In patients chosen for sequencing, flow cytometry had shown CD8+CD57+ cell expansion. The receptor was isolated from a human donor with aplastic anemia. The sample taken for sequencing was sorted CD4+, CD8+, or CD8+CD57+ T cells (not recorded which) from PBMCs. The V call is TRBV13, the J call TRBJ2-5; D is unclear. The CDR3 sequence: CASSLSPQETQYF. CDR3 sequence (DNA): TGTGCCAGCAGCTTGAGCCCCCAAGAGACCCAGTACTTC.